These 15 T cell receptor beta chains share one sample of origin, sequenced in a study of cytomegalovirus exposure and HLA in healthy donors. The PCR made use of 60 Vbeta and 13 Jbeta primers. The assay was immunoSEQ multiplex PCR, and TCRdb's table has in-frame clones only and misses some. The table includes over 100,000 clones, 85% to 90% detected once. Sequencing was performed on PBMCs. These receptor sequences come from a woman aged 25 to 39 in good health and CMV-seronegative.

V and J are TRBV30 and TRBJ2-7, with D hard to call. V was cut by 2 bases and J by 1 base, with 6 bases left in between. Germline CDR1 reads GTSNPN; CDR2 reads SVGIG (reference sequence). CDR3 length: 12 amino acids. This CDR3 is CAWSSESYEQYF. CDR3 nucleotides: TGTGCCTGGAGTTCAGAATCCTACGAGCAGTACTTC.

The CDR3 nucleotides are TGTGCCAGCAGCTTTAAGGGACCCCCAGCGGGGGATGAGCAGTTCTTC. Its translation: CASSFKGPPAGDEQFF. The gene calls are TRBV7-3 and TRBJ2-1, with TRBD2 matching over 8 bases. The V gene's germline CDR1 is SGHTA and CDR2 FQGTGA. The CDR3 is 16 residues long. Unmatched junction bases numbered 12, after V lost 3 bases and J lost 8 bases.

The J gene is TRBJ1-1, the V gene TRBV5-4; no clear D. This CDR3 has 13 amino acids. Germline V gene lookup returns CDR1 SGHNT and CDR2 YYREEE (reference sequence). The germline V and J ends were trimmed by 0 bases and 3 bases, with 6 bases remaining between them. CDR3 residues: CASSLGTHTEAFF. The CDR3 DNA reads as TGTGCCAGCAGCTTGGGGACTCACACTGAAGCTTTCTTT.

This sequence joins TRBV7-2 and TRBJ2-2, with 11 bases aligning to TRBD1. Germline assignment: CDR1 SGHTA and CDR2 FQGNSA. This CDR3 has 15 amino acids. Trimming removed 6 bases from V and 7 bases from J; junction bases left unmatched: 7. This chain's CDR3 is CASSMDRGLGGELFF. The CDR3 coding sequence is TGTGCCAGCAGTATGGACAGGGGGCTTGGCGGGGAGCTGTTTTTT.

The chain carries TRBV7-8 and TRBJ2-5; 7 bases fit TRBD2. The CDR3 extends over 15 amino acids. Germline values: CDR1 SGHVS, CDR2 FQNEAQ. J was trimmed by 3 bases and V by 5 bases; bases with no gene match: 9. CDR3 sequence: CASSPFEGGKETQYF. The CDR3 nucleotides read TGTGCCAGCAGCCCCTTCGAGGGAGGGAAAGAGACCCAGTACTTC.

The chain links TRBV5-4 to TRBJ2-2; possibly TRBD1 for D (6 bases). V shed 0 bases and J shed 5 bases, with 14 bases lying between them. Germline CDR1 SGHNT, CDR2 YYREEE (reference sequence). The CDR3 covers 16 residues. CDR3 in DNA: TGTGCCAGCAGCTTGGGGGGCAGGGGTCAGACCGGGGAGCTGTTTTTT. It encodes CASSLGGRGQTGELFF.

This chain uses TRBV7-9 with TRBJ2-1; TRBD2 matches at 10 bases. The CDR3 covers 16 residues. Losses at the gene ends were 4 bases for V and 4 bases for J; bases not matched to a gene: 7. The V gene's germline CDR1 is SEHNR and CDR2 FQNEAQ (reference sequence). CDR3 coding DNA: TGTGCCAGCAGCTCACTTAGCGGGGGGCTATACAATGAGCAGTTCTTC. Its translation is CASSSLSGGLYNEQFF.

The chain recombines TRBV27 with TRBJ1-3, with D uncertain. The CDR3 extends over 14 amino acids. Germline V gene sequence: CDR1 MNHEY, CDR2 SMNVEV (reference sequence). The germline V and J ends were trimmed by 6 bases and 0 bases, with 9 bases remaining between them. The CDR3, as DNA: TGTGCCAGCAGAGACACGATCTCTGGAAACACCATATATTTT. Its protein product is CASRDTISGNTIYF.

The rearrangement uses TRBV2 and TRBJ2-2; possibly TRBD1 for D (6 bases). V shed 8 bases and J shed 1 base, with 11 bases lying between them. CDR1 and CDR2 from the germline V gene are SNHLY and FYNNEI. The CDR3 runs to 14 residues. The CDR3 here is CASCRTENTGELFF. CDR3 DNA sequence: TGTGCCAGCTGTAGGACAGAGAACACCGGGGAGCTGTTTTTT.

J is TRBJ1-1 and V is TRBV16; TRBD1 is a possible D gene (6 bases). The CDR3 is made up of 16 amino acids. Trimming shortened V by 4 bases and J by 2 bases, and 17 bases separated the two germline ends. Looked up from germline, CDR1 is KGHSY and CDR2 is FQNENV. The CDR3 sequence is CASSLTGQGPNTEAFF. CDR3 nucleotide sequence: TGTGCCAGCAGCCTCACCGGGCAGGGGCCCAACACTGAAGCTTTCTTT. Looking up the rest from reference TRBV16 and TRBJ1-1 gives the full variable domain: GEEVAQTPKHLVRGEGQKAKLYCAPIKGHSYVFWYQQVLKNEFKFLISFQNENVFDETGMPKERFSAKCLPNSPCSLEIQATKLEDSAVYFCASSLTGQGPNTEAFFGQGTRLTVV.

The chain is built from TRBV7-2 and TRBJ2-3; 11 nucleotides align to TRBD2. Germline lookup yields CDR1 SGHTA and CDR2 FQGNSA. V was pared by 2 bases and J by 1 base, with 8 bases of the junction left unmatched. This CDR3 is 18 amino acids long. In nucleotides, the CDR3 is TGTGCCAGCAGCTTACTGGCCTCTAGCGGGGGGCGCACAGATACGCAGTATTTT. This translates into CASSLLASSGGRTDTQYF. The variable domain in full, completed from reference TRBV7-2 and TRBJ2-3, reads GAGVSQSPSNKVTEKGKDVELRCDPISGHTALYWYRQSLGQGLEFLIYFQGNSAPDKSGLPSDRFSAERTGGSVSTLTIQRTQQEDSAVYLCASSLLASSGGRTDTQYFGPGTRLTVL.

The rearrangement uses TRBV2 and TRBJ2-7; D is possibly TRBD2 (7 bases). Germline V gene sequence: CDR1 SNHLY, CDR2 FYNNEI. V lost 6 bases and J 0 bases, leaving 15 bases between the germline ends. The CDR3 consists of 15 residues. The CDR3 region has the DNA TGTGCCAGCAGACCCGAGGGGGGGTTCTCCTACGAGCAGTACTTC. Amino acid sequence: CASRPEGGFSYEQYF.

The gene calls are TRBV27 and TRBJ2-3; a possible D gene is TRBD2 (6 bases). Germline lookup yields CDR1 MNHEY and CDR2 SMNVEV (reference sequence). Between the trimmed V and J ends, which lost 1 base and 1 base, there was a span of 9 bases. The CDR3 is made up of 15 amino acids. CDR3 region: CASSLLAARTDTQYF. The DNA of the CDR3 is TGTGCCAGCAGTTTATTAGCGGCACGCACAGATACGCAGTATTTT.

This clone was found once. In nucleotides, the CDR3 is TGTGCCAGCAGCCGGGGACTAGTGCAGTTCTTC. Translated: CASSRGLVQFF. The rearrangement uses TRBV5-6 and TRBJ2-1, with 8 positions matching TRBD2. Trimming at V came to 4 bases and at J to 12 bases, leaving 3 bases not matched to a gene. Germline assignment: CDR1 SGHDT and CDR2 YYEEEE. The CDR3 runs 11 residues.

The rearrangement uses TRBV4-1 and TRBJ1-1; D possibly corresponds to TRBD1 (5 bases). Germline values: CDR1 MGHRA, CDR2 YSYEKL. Trimming removed 2 bases at V and 0 bases at J, with 7 bases between. This CDR3 is 14 amino acids long. The CDR3 reads CASSQRGLNTEAFF. The CDR3 DNA reads as TGCGCCAGCAGCCAAAGGGGCCTGAACACTGAAGCTTTCTTT.